This T cell receptor beta chain was recovered during a study of vaccination effects on CD4 cells after COVID-19. Study details: Post-vaccine specimens arrived a median 72 days past the second dose. Whole-study findings and limits: Sampling in the study covered few convalescent patients and included no early post-infection timepoints. After vaccination of healthy people, only 1 of 255 vaccine-induced clones cross-reacted with common cold coronaviruses.

Comment on this clone: Its target is not known.

Antigen-specific CD4+ T cells were first expanded with viral peptide pools by the ViraFEST assay and only then sequenced. CD4+ T cells were isolated after about nine days of culture. Two-dose BNT162b2 or mRNA-1273 vaccination was given to participants. Produced via immunoSEQ multiplex PCR; TCRdb's table is partial and in-frame only. The sample contains roughly 70,000 clones, roughly 79% of which appear only once. V was clipped by 0 bases and J by 5 bases; unmatched bases: 8. The CDR3 length is 17 residues. The germline CDR1 and CDR2 sequences are MNHEY and SMNVEV (reference sequence). The sequences come from CD4+ T cells from PBMCs cultured with HCoV-OC43 spike peptides, collected after COVID-19 vaccination. The subset was: HCoV-OC43 spike overlapping peptide pool stimulation. The receptor's source is a human donor who received a COVID-19 vaccine. This chain uses TRBV27 with TRBJ2-3; 10 bases map to TRBD2. This CDR3 is CASSLSPGRLAGDTQYF. The DNA for the CDR3 is TGTGCCAGCAGTTTATCCCCAGGGAGACTAGCGGGAGATACGCAGTATTTT.